This TCR beta chain appears in the sequencing data of a study of T cell changes during pregnancy in multiple sclerosis. CDR1 and CDR2 (germline): MNHEY, SVGAGI. The CDR3 length is 16 residues. V gave up 0 bases and J gave up 4 bases, with 15 bases separating them. Method: immunoSEQ multiplex PCR; TCRdb's copy keeps in-frame clones and lacks some. The sample lists approximately 100,000 clones, 91% occurring once. The sequence was collected from a female donor with multiple sclerosis, enrolled in a pregnancy study. The input for sequencing was peripheral blood, taken after pregnancy. The chain employs TRBV6-5 and TRBJ1-2, with a possible D match to TRBD1 (6 bases). Here the CDR3 reads CASSYSKQGGIYGYTF. The DNA for the CDR3 is TGTGCCAGCAGTTACTCGAAACAGGGAGGGATCTATGGCTACACCTTC.